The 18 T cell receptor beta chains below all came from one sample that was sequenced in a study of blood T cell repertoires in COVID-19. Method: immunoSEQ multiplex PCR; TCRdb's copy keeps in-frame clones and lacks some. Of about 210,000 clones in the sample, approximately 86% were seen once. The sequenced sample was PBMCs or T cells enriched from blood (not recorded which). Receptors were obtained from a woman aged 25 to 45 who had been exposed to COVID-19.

This CDR3 reads CASSVREQLNSPLHF. In DNA form, the CDR3 reads TGCGCCAGCAGCGTCCGGGAGCAATTGAATTCACCCCTCCACTTT. V usage is TRBV5-1 and J usage is TRBJ1-6; the D is unclear. CDR3 size: 15 residues. Trimming left V 4 bases short and J 7 bases short, with 15 bases between. The V gene's germline CDR1 is SGHRS and CDR2 YFSETQ. Supplemented by reference TRBV5-1 and TRBJ1-6, the full variable domain reads KAGVTQTPRYLIKTRGQQVTLSCSPISGHRSVSWYQQTPGQGLQFLFEYFSETQRNKGNFPGRFSGRQFSNSRSEMNVSTLELGDSALYLCASSVREQLNSPLHFGNGTRLTVT.

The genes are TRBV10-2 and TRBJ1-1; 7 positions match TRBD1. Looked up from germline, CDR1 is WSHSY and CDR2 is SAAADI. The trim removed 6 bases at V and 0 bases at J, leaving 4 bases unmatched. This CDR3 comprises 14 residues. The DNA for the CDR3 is TGCGCCAGCAGGGGACAGCACATGAACACTGAAGCTTTCTTT. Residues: CASRGQHMNTEAFF.

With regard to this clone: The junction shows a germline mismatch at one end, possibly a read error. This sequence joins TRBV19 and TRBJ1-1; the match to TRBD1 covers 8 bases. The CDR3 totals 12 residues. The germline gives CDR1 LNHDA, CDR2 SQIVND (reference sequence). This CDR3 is CASSIDRTGRVF. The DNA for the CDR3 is TGTGCCAGTAGTATAGACAGGACAGGGCGAGTCTTT.

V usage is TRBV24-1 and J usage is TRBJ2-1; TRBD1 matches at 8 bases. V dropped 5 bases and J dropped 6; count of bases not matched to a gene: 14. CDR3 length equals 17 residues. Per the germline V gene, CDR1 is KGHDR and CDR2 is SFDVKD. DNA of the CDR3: TGTGCCACCAGTGCCCTTCGTCCAGGGGGCGCGGGCAATGAGCAGTTCTTC. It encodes CATSALRPGGAGNEQFF.

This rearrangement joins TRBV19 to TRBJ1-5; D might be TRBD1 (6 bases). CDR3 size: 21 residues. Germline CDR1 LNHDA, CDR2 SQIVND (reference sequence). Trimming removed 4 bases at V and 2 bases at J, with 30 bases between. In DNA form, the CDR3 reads TGTGCCAGTAGTACGCCTCTCCAGAGAAGGACAGATTTTTTGGGCAATCAGCCCCAGCATTTT. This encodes CASSTPLQRRTDFLGNQPQHF.

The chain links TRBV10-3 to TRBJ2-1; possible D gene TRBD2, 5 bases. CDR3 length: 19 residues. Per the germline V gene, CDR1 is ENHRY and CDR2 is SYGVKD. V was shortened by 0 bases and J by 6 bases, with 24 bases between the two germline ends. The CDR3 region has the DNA TGTGCCATCAGTGAGTCAGATACGGTGGCGCGCCGGGAAGCCAATGAGCAGTTCTTC. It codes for CAISESDTVARREANEQFF.

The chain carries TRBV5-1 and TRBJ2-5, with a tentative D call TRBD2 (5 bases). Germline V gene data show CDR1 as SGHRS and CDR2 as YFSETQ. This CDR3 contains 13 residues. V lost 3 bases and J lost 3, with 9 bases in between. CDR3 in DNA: TGCGCCAGCAGCTCAACGGAGGAAGAGACCCAGTACTTC. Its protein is CASSSTEEETQYF.

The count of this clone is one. CDR3 in DNA: TGTGCCACCAGTGACCCGGGACAGGGGGGGACTGAAGCTTTCTTT. This gives the protein CATSDPGQGGTEAFF. The V gene is TRBV24-1, the J gene TRBJ1-1; 11 bases fit TRBD1. CDR1 is KGHDR and CDR2 is SFDVKD in the germline V gene. This CDR3 contains 15 residues. Trimming at V came to 4 bases and at J to 5 bases, leaving 5 bases not matched to a gene.

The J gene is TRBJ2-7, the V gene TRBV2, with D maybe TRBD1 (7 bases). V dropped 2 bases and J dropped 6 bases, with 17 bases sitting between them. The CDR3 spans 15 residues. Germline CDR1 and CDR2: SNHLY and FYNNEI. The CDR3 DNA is TGTGCCAGCAGTGAATCGGGCCAGGGGGACTCCGAGCAGTACTTC. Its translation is CASSESGQGDSEQYF.

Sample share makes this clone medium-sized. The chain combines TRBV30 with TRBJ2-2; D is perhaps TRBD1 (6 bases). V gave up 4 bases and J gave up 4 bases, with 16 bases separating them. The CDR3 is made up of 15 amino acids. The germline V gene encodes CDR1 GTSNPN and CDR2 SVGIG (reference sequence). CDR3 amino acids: CAWNPGTPITGELFF. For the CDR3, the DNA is TGTGCCTGGAATCCCGGGACACCGATCACCGGGGAGCTGTTTTTT.

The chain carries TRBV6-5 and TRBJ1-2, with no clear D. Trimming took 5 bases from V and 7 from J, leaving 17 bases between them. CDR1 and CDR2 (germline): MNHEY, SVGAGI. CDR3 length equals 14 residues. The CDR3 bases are TGTGCCAGCAGTCGGGCAGGACCTGCGGGTGGCTACACCTTC. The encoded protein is CASSRAGPAGGYTF.

CDR3 in amino acids: CASRFGQGDSPLHF. The CDR3 DNA sequence: TGTGCCAGCAGATTTGGACAGGGGGATTCACCCCTCCACTTT. This chain links TRBV4-2 with TRBJ1-6; the match to TRBD1 covers 10 bases. Losses at the gene ends were 6 bases for V and 8 bases for J; bases not matched to a gene: 4. Germline V gene sequence: CDR1 LGHNA, CDR2 YNFKEQ. The CDR3 contains 14 residues.

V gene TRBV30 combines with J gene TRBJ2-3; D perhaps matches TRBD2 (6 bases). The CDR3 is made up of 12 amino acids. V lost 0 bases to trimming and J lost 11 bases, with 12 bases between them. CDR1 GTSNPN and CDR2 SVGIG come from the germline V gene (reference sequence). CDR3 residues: CAWSVVEGLQYF. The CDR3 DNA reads TGTGCCTGGAGTGTTGTGGAGGGACTGCAGTATTTT. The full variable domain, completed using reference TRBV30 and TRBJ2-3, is SQTIHQWPATLVQPVGSPLSLECTVEGTSNPNLYWYRQAAGRGLQLLFYSVGIGQISSEVPQNLSASRPQDRQFILSSKKLLLSDSGFYLCAWSVVEGLQYFGPGTRLTVL.

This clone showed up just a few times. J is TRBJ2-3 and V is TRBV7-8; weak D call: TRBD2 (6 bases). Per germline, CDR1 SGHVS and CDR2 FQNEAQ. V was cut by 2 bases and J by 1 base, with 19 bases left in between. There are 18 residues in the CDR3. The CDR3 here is CASSLKRRSAGRTDTQYF. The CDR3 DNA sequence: TGTGCCAGCAGCTTAAAGCGACGCTCGGCGGGGCGCACAGATACGCAGTATTTT.

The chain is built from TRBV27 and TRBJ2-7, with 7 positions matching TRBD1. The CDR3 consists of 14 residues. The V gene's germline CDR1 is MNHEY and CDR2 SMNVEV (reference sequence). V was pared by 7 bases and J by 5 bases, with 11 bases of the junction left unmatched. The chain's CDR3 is CASKKTGIIHEQYF. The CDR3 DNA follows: TGTGCCAGCAAGAAGACAGGGATCATCCACGAGCAGTACTTC.

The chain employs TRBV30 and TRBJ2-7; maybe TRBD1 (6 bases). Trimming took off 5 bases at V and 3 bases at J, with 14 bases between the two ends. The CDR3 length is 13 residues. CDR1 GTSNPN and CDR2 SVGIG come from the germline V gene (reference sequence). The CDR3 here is CAWDRDNFYEQYF. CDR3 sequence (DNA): TGTGCCTGGGACCGGGACAACTTCTACGAGCAGTACTTC. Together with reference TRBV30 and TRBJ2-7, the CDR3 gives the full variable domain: SQTIHQWPATLVQPVGSPLSLECTVEGTSNPNLYWYRQAAGRGLQLLFYSVGIGQISSEVPQNLSASRPQDRQFILSSKKLLLSDSGFYLCAWDRDNFYEQYFGPGTRLTVT.

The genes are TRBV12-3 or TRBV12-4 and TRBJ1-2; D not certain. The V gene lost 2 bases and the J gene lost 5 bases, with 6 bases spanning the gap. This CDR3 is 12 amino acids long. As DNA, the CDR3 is TGTGCCAGCAGTTTAAGGAGGTATGGCTACACCTTC. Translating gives CASSLRRYGYTF.

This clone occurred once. CDR3 nucleotide sequence: TGTGCCAGCAGTGAATTTAAGGTGGGACAGGGGGGGAGCGAGCAGTACTTC. It is translated as CASSEFKVGQGGSEQYF. The chain has TRBV25-1 and TRBJ2-7; TRBD1 matches at 11 bases. V dropped 1 base and J dropped 6; count of bases not matched to a gene: 11. Germline V lookup: CDR1 MGHDK, CDR2 SYGVNS. The CDR3 loop spans 17 amino acids.